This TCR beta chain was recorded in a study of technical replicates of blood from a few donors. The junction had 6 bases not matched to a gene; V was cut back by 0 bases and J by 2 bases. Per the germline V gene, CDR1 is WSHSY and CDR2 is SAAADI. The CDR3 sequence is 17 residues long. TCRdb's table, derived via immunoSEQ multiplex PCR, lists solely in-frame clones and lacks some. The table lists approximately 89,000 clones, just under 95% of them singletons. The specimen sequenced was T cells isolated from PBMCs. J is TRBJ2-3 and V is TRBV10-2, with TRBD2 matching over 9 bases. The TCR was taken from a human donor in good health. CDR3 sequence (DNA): TGCGCCAGCAGTGAGTCCTTAGCGGGAGAACTCACAGATACGCAGTATTTT. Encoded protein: CASSESLAGELTDTQYF.